Listed below are T cell receptor beta chains from one sample, sequenced in a study of metastatic and nonmetastatic thyroid tumors. TCRdb re-called the PCR reads through MiXCR. Of about 19,000 clones listed, 35% to 45% are singletons. Sequenced input: tumor tissue. The source of these receptors is a female donor with papillary thyroid cancer or a benign thyroid nodule (not recorded which). Some clones in this sample may be carry-over from other donors' samples. CDR3s include the opening cysteine and the closing phenylalanine or tryptophan. The D gene is left open where the match is weak. For some rows the clone size is stated as once, few or many, or as a class when expanded; others skip it.

CASSGAGYEQYF	TGCGCCAGCAGCGGCGCGGGTTACGAGCAGTACTTC	NA	NA	TRBV5-1	TRBJ2-7
CASSIKGREHTDTQYF	TGTGCCAGCAGCATAAAAGGGCGTGAGCACACAGATACGCAGTATTTT	NA	NA	TRBV13	TRBJ2-3
CATSRGPHTGELFF	TGTGCCACCTCCCGAGGCCCCCACACCGGGGAGCTGTTTTTT	NA	few	TRBV6-1	TRBJ2-2
CASIPLGRGGYTF	TGTGCCAGCATCCCGCTCGGGCGAGGTGGCTACACCTTC	NA	NA	TRBV11-2	TRBJ1-2
CASSYVAGGPGEQYF	TGTGCCAGCAGCTACGTAGCGGGGGGGCCGGGCGAGCAGTACTTC	TRBD2	NA	TRBV7-2	TRBJ2-7
CASSWGPAGGRDEQFF	TGCGCCAGCAGCTGGGGGCCAGCGGGAGGGAGAGATGAGCAGTTCTTC	TRBD2	many	TRBV5-1	TRBJ2-1
CSANPSGNYGYTF	TGCAGTGCTAACCCTTCAGGGAACTATGGCTACACCTTC	NA	once	TRBV20-1	TRBJ1-2
CASSITGTRTYEQYF	TGTGCCAGCAGCATAACCGGGACAAGGACCTACGAGCAGTACTTC	NA	NA	TRBV13	TRBJ2-7
CASSLNLLETQYF	TGTGCCAGCAGTTTAAATCTGCTAGAGACCCAGTACTTC	NA	NA	TRBV12-3/TRBV12-4	TRBJ2-5
CASSPDTGRPQHF	TGTGCCAGCAGCCCGGACACCGGGAGGCCCCAGCATTTT	NA	few	TRBV6-1	TRBJ1-5
CASSSQREASYEQYF	TGTGCCAGCAGTTCACAGCGGGAGGCTTCCTACGAGCAGTACTTC	TRBD2	few	TRBV6-1	TRBJ2-7
CASSFYAGANVLTF	TGTGCCAGCAGTTTTTACGCTGGGGCCAACGTCCTGACTTTC	NA	NA	TRBV6-1	TRBJ2-6
CARGLSELYYGYTF	TGTGCCAGGGGCCTCAGCGAACTCTACTATGGCTACACCTTC	NA	NA	TRBV2	TRBJ1-2
CASSTDSNYGYTF	TGTGCCAGCAGCACCGACAGTAACTATGGCTACACCTTC	NA	few	TRBV6-1	TRBJ1-2
CASSNEFEEQFF	TGCGCCAGCAGCAATGAGTTTGAAGAGCAGTTCTTC	NA	NA	TRBV5-1	TRBJ2-1
CASIADGSCEQYF	TGCGCCAGCATCGCCGACGGCTCCTGCGAGCAGTACTTC	NA	NA	TRBV5-1	TRBJ2-7
CASSDRVAYEQYF	TGTGCCAGCAGCGACAGGGTGGCCTACGAGCAGTACTTC	TRBD1	few	TRBV6-2/TRBV6-3	TRBJ2-7
CASDPADESSYDQYF	TGTGCCAGCGACCCAGCAGACGAGAGCTCCTACGATCAGTACTTC	NA	NA	TRBV6-1	TRBJ2-7
CASRTGSHGYTF	TGTGCCAGCAGGACAGGGTCGCATGGCTACACCTTC	TRBD1	few	TRBV6-2/TRBV6-3	TRBJ1-2
CASSLRGVTGVSAGELFF	TGTGCCAGCAGCTTAAGAGGCGTGACAGGGGTGTCTGCCGGGGAGCTGTTTTTT	TRBD1	NA	TRBV7-6	TRBJ2-2
CATSRVGPPDTQYF	TGTGCCACCAGCAGAGTGGGCCCTCCAGATACGCAGTATTTT	NA	few	TRBV15	TRBJ2-3
CASSPTGDGGYTF	TGTGCCAGCTCACCTACAGGGGACGGCGGCTACACCTTC	TRBD1	NA	TRBV18	TRBJ1-2
CSVEVVGNTEAFF	TGCAGCGTTGAAGTGGTTGGAAACACTGAAGCTTTCTTT	NA	NA	TRBV29-1	TRBJ1-1
CASSPEHFWGDTQYF	TGTGCCAGCAGTCCCGAACACTTCTGGGGAGATACGCAGTATTTT	NA	few	TRBV2	TRBJ2-3
CASSPGTSGYSYNEQFF	TGCGCCAGCAGTCCCGGGACTAGCGGATATTCCTACAATGAGCAGTTCTTC	TRBD2	NA	TRBV10-2	TRBJ2-1
CASSSRGVDEQYF	TGCGCCAGCAGCAGCAGGGGCGTGGACGAGCAGTACTTC	NA	few	TRBV5-1	TRBJ2-7
CASSYQRGGRETQYF	TGTGCCAGCAGTTACCAGCGGGGGGGCCGGGAGACCCAGTACTTC	TRBD2	few	TRBV6-5	TRBJ2-5
CASSRPTWGYTEAFF	TGTGCCAGCAGCCGCCCGACGTGGGGCTACACTGAAGCTTTCTTT	NA	large	TRBV6-1	TRBJ1-1
CASRTGSSWQYF	TGTGCCAGCAGAACAGGGAGTTCGTGGCAGTACTTC	NA	few	TRBV6-2/TRBV6-3	TRBJ2-7
CASSRTGTSYEQYF	TGTGCCAGCAGTAGGACAGGGACCTCCTACGAGCAGTACTTC	TRBD1	NA	TRBV6-2/TRBV6-3	TRBJ2-7
CSASEAGVGYEQYF	TGCAGTGCTAGCGAGGCCGGGGTCGGGTACGAGCAGTACTTC	NA	NA	TRBV20-1	TRBJ2-7
CASSDGSTDTQYF	TGTGCCAGCAGTGACGGCAGCACAGATACGCAGTATTTT	NA	NA	TRBV6-4	TRBJ2-3
CASYPDRVNTEAFF	TGTGCCAGCTACCCTGACAGGGTTAACACTGAAGCTTTCTTT	TRBD1	few	TRBV6-1	TRBJ1-1
CASSWDSNTGELFF	TGTGCCAGCAGCTGGGACTCAAACACCGGGGAGCTGTTTTTT	NA	NA	TRBV7-3	TRBJ2-2
CASSLTNTGDTEAFF	TGTGCCAGCAGTTTGACGAATACTGGGGACACTGAAGCTTTCTTT	NA	few	TRBV6-5	TRBJ1-1
CASSKLAEYEQYF	TGTGCCAGCAGTAAACTAGCGGAATACGAGCAGTACTTC	TRBD2	NA	TRBV12-3/TRBV12-4	TRBJ2-7
CASSFGTGYGEQYF	TGTGCCAGCAGCTTCGGGACAGGGTATGGCGAGCAGTACTTC	TRBD1	NA	TRBV11-2	TRBJ2-7
CASRASPAAGELFF	TGTGCCAGTAGGGCTAGCCCAGCAGCCGGGGAGCTGTTTTTT	NA	NA	TRBV19	TRBJ2-2
CASSISGQGTYEQYF	TGTGCCAGTAGTATTTCGGGACAGGGGACCTACGAGCAGTACTTC	TRBD1	few	TRBV19	TRBJ2-7
CASSEAPQWTSYTF	TGTGCCAGCAGTGAAGCCCCCCAATGGACAAGCTACACCTTC	NA	few	TRBV6-1	TRBJ1-2
CASSSGGRQYF	TGTGCCAGCAGTTCGGGGGGTCGGCAGTACTTC	TRBD2	few	TRBV27	TRBJ2-7
CASSFGVNSPLHF	TGTGCCAGCAGCTTTGGGGTTAATTCACCCCTCCACTTT	NA	NA	TRBV28	TRBJ1-6
CASSLGTSEAFF	TGTGCCAGCAGCCTAGGGACATCCGAAGCTTTCTTT	NA	NA	TRBV7-8	TRBJ1-1
CASSYSSGNGYTF	TGTGCCAGCAGTTACTCCTCCGGGAATGGCTACACCTTC	NA	few	TRBV6-2/TRBV6-3	TRBJ1-2
CASSYRGRGGTDTQYF	TGTGCCAGCAGTTACCGGGGGCGGGGTGGCACAGATACGCAGTATTTT	NA	few	TRBV6-5	TRBJ2-3
CASSYGGPLGPNEQFF	TGTGCCAGCAGTTACGGAGGGCCGCTTGGTCCCAATGAGCAGTTCTTC	NA	NA	TRBV2	TRBJ2-1
CASSTQFGGNQPQHF	TGTGCCAGTAGTACCCAGTTTGGGGGCAATCAGCCCCAGCATTTT	NA	NA	TRBV19	TRBJ1-5